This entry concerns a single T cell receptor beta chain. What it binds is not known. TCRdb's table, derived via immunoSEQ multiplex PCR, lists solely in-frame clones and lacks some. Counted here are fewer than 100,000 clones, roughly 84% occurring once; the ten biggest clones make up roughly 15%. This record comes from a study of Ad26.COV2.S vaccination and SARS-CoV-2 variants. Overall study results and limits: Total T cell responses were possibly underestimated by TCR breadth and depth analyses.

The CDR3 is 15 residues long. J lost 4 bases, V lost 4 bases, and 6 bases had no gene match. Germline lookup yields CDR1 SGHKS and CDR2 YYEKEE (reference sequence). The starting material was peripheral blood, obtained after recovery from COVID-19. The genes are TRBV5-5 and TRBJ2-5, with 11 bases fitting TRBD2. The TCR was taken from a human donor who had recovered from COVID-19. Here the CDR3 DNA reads TGTGCCAGCAGCCGCACTAGCGGGAGAGGAGAGACCCAGTACTTC. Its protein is CASSRTSGRGETQYF.